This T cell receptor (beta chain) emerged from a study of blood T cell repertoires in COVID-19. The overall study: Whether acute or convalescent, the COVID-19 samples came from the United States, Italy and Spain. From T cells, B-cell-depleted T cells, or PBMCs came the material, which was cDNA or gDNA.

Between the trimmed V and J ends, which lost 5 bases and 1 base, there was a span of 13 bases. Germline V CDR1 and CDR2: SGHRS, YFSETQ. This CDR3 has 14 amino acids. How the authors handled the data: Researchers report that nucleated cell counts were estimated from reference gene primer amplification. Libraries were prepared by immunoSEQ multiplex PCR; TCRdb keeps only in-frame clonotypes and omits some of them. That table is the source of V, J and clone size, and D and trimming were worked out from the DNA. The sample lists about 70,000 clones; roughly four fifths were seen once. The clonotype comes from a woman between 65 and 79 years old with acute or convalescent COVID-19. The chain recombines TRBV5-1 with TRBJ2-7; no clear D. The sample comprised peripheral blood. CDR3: CASSPDGFSYEQYF. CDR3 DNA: TGCGCCAGCAGTCCCGACGGGTTTTCCTACGAGCAGTACTTC.